Detailed here is one TCR beta chain. Its antigen remains unidentified. The data were produced by immunoSEQ multiplex PCR, yet TCRdb's version contains in-frame clones alone and is incomplete. The sample holds some 97,000 clones, about 90% seen once. V was clipped by 5 bases and J by 7 bases; unmatched bases: 8. This CDR3 is built from 14 residues. Per germline, CDR1 SGHRS and CDR2 YFSETQ. This sample is drawn from a study of graft-versus-host responses after intestinal transplantation. Across the study: Recipients across the board were started on anti-thymocyte globulin induction, then kept on tacrolimus and steroids for approximately three years.

This clonotype originated in a human donor who was the organ donor for an intestinal transplant. The chain combines TRBV5-1 with TRBJ2-1, with 8 bases that match TRBD2. Specimen: unstimulated CD4+ T cells sorted from spleen or lymph node cells, collected before transplant. For the CDR3, the DNA is TGCGCCAGCAGGCCCGGGACTAGACGAAATGAGCAGTTCTTC. Translation: CASRPGTRRNEQFF. Full variable domain (missing parts from reference TRBV5-1 and TRBJ2-1): KAGVTQTPRYLIKTRGQQVTLSCSPISGHRSVSWYQQTPGQGLQFLFEYFSETQRNKGNFPGRFSGRQFSNSRSEMNVSTLELGDSALYLCASRPGTRRNEQFFGPGTRLTVL.